This T cell receptor beta chain derives from a study of blood T cells in healthy people across ages. Study outcomes and limitations: It was not known whether donors were CMV positive (a possible confounder of expanded clonotype changes). Naive T cell percentage by flow cytometry tracked strongly with beta diversity.

A second PCR, run for roughly 7 to 12 cycles, used a sample-barcoded 5' primer plus a J-beta primer mix. TCRdb independently ran MiXCR on the 5' RACE reads; one entry per CDR3 protein. The sample shows some 860,000 distinct CDR3 sequences, 56% of them seen only once. This clonotype was seen a single time. Its target is not known. The germline gene is not matched at one end of the junction; a read error may be the cause. This CDR3 comprises 15 residues. In germline, CDR1 is SGHVS, CDR2 FQNEAQ. Sequenced material: blood. The TCR sequence derives from a man aged 35 to 55 in good health. The chain carries TRBV7-8 and TRBJ1-6; D is unclear. The CDR3 region is CASSPRTSRGSPPHF. The DNA for the CDR3 is TGTGCCAGCAGCCCCCGTACTAGCCGGGGATCACCCCCCCACTTT.